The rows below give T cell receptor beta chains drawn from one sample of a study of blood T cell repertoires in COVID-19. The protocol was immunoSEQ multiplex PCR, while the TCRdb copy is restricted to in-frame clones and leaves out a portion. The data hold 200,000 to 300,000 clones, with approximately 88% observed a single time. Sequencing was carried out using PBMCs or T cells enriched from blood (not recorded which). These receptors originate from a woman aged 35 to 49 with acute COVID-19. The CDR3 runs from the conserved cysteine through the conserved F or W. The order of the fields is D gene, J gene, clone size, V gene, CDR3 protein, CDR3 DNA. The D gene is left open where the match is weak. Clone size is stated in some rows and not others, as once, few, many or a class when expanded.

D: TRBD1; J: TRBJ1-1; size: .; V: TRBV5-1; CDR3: CASSSRGLGGTEAFF; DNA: TGCGCCAGCAGCTCTAGGGGGCTGGGGGGCACTGAAGCTTTCTTT
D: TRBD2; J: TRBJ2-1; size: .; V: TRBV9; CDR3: CASSGGTTGEQFF; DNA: TGTGCCAGCAGCGGGGGGACTACCGGTGAGCAGTTCTTC
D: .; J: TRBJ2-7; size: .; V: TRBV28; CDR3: CASGRGYEQYF; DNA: TGTGCCAGCGGCAGGGGTTACGAGCAGTACTTC
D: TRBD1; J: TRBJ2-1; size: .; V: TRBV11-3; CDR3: CASSLEGTAYNEQFF; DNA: TGTGCCAGCAGCTTAGAAGGGACAGCGTACAATGAGCAGTTCTTC
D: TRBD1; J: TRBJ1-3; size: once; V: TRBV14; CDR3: CASSPRGPGNTIYF; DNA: TGTGCCAGCAGTCCAAGGGGGCCTGGAAACACCATATATTTT
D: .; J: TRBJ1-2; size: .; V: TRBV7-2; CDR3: CASSLTGRHGGYTF; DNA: TGTGCCAGCAGCTTAACAGGACGACACGGGGGCTACACCTTC
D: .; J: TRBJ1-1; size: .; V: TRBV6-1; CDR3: CASSGLGGIDTEAFF; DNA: TGTGCCAGCAGTGGCCTGGGGGGGATAGACACTGAAGCTTTCTTT
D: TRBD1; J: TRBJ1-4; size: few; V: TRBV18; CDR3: CASSPPDRTNEKLFF; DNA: TGTGCCAGCTCACCCCCGGACAGGACTAATGAAAAACTGTTTTTT
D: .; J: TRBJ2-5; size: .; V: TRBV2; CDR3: CASRRAWGGGETQYF; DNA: TGTGCCAGCAGGAGGGCATGGGGAGGGGGAGAGACCCAGTACTTC
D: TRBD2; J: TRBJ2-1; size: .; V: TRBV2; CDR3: CASRPVLTSGREAGRQFF; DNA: TGTGCCAGCCGCCCCGTACTGACTAGCGGGAGGGAGGCCGGGAGGCAGTTCTTC
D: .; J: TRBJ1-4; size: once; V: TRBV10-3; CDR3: CAISEGGSATNEKLFF; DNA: TGTGCCATCAGTGAGGGAGGATCTGCAACTAATGAAAAACTGTTTTTT
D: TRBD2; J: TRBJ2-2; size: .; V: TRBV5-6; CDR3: CASRLAGTGELFF; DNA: TGTGCCAGCCGACTAGCGGGAACGGGGGAGCTGTTTTTT
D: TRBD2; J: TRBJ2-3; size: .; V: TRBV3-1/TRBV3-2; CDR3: CASSQDFPSGGTDTQYF; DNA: TGTGCCAGCAGCCAAGATTTTCCTAGCGGAGGCACAGATACGCAGTATTTT
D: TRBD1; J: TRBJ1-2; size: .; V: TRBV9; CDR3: CASSVGDRVEYGYTF; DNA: TGTGCCAGCAGCGTAGGGGACAGGGTGGAATATGGCTACACCTTC
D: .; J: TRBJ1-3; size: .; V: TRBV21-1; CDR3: CASSKEGTAGNTIYF; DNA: TGTGCCAGCAGCAAAGAGGGGACAGCTGGAAACACCATATATTTT
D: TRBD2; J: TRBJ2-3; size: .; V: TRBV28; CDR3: CASGRSGRALDTQYF; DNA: TGTGCCAGCGGGAGGAGCGGGAGGGCCTTAGATACGCAGTATTTT
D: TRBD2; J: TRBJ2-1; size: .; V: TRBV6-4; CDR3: CASSGLAGGEQFF; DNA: TGTGCCAGCAGTGGGCTAGCGGGAGGTGAGCAGTTCTTC
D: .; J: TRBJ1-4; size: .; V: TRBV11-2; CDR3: CASSPPRGATNEKLFF; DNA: TGTGCCAGCAGCCCTCCCAGGGGTGCAACTAATGAAAAACTGTTTTTT
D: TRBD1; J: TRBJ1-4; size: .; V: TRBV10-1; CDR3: CASSELWDRGSATNEKLFF; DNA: TGCGCCAGCAGTGAGTTATGGGACAGGGGCTCTGCAACTAATGAAAAACTGTTTTTT
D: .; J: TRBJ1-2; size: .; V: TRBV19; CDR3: CASSNRDGYTF; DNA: TGTGCCAGTAGTAATCGGGATGGCTACACCTTC
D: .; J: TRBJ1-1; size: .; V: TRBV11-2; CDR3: CASSHIIRQRVNTEAFF; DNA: TGTGCCAGCAGTCACATAATTAGACAGCGAGTGAACACTGAAGCTTTCTTT
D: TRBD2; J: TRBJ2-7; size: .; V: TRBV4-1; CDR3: CASSRAAQRGDGSYEQYF; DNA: TGCGCCAGCAGCCGGGCAGCTCAGCGGGGGGACGGGTCCTACGAGCAGTACTTC
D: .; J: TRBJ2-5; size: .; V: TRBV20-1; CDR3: CSASPGESQETQYF; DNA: TGCAGTGCTAGTCCAGGCGAGAGCCAAGAGACCCAGTACTTC
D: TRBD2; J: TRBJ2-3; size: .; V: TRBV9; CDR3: CASSVAMGRGYTDTQYF; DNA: TGTGCCAGCAGCGTAGCTATGGGGCGGGGGTACACAGATACGCAGTATTTT
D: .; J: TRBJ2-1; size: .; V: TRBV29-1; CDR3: CSVEYSGPNEQFF; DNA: TGCAGCGTTGAATACAGCGGACCTAATGAGCAGTTCTTC
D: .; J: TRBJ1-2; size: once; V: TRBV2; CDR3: CASSDISTGSYTF; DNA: TGTGCCAGCAGTGATATTAGTACGGGGAGCTACACCTTC
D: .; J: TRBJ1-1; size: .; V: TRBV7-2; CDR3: CASSKSLGRFSTEAFF; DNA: TGTGCCAGCTCGAAGAGCCTTGGGAGATTCAGCACTGAAGCTTTCTTT
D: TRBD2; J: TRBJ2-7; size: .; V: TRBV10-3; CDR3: CAISPTSKEQYF; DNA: TGTGCCATCAGTCCGACTAGCAAAGAGCAGTACTTC
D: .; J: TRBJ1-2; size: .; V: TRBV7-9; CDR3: CASSLHTGTGGYTF; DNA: TGTGCCAGCAGCTTACATACAGGGACCGGTGGCTACACCTTC
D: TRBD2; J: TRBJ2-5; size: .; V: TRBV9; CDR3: CASSPPRGRPSGGRYQETQYF; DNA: TGTGCCAGCAGCCCCCCGCGCGGGAGGCCTAGCGGGGGCCGGTACCAAGAGACCCAGTACTTC
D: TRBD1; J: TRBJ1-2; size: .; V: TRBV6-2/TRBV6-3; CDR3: CASSYIGQGFEGYTF; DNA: TGTGCCAGCAGTTACATCGGACAGGGCTTTGAAGGCTACACCTTC
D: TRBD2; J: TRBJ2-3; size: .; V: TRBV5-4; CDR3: CASSVTGLAGADTQYF; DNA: TGTGCCAGCAGCGTGACGGGACTAGCGGGGGCAGATACGCAGTATTTT
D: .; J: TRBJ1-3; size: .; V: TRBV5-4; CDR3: CASSSDIVTGNTIYF; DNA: TGTGCCAGCAGCTCCGACATAGTCACTGGAAACACCATATATTTT
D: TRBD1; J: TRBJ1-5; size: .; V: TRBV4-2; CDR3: CASSLRQGANQPQHF; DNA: TGTGCCAGCAGCCTAAGACAGGGTGCCAATCAGCCCCAGCATTTT
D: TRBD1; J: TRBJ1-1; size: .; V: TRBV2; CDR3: CASSVTGVGDTEAFF; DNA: TGTGCCAGCAGTGTTACAGGGGTGGGGGACACTGAAGCTTTCTTT
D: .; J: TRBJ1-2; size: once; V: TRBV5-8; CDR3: CASSQTPSGSYGYTF; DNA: TGTGCCAGCAGCCAGACCCCCTCAGGGTCCTATGGCTACACCTTC
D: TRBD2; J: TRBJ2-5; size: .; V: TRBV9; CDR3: CASSVGLAGVEETQYF; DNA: TGTGCCAGCAGCGTAGGGCTAGCGGGGGTCGAAGAGACCCAGTACTTC
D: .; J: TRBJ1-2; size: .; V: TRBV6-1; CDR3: CASSERDTGYTF; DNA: TGTGCCAGCAGTGAAAGGGACACAGGCTACACCTTC
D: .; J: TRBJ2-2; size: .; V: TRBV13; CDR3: CASSLLAPTGELFF; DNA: TGTGCCAGCAGCTTACTAGCACCGACCGGGGAGCTGTTTTTT
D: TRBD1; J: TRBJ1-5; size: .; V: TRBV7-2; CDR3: CASSLVGTGGWQPQHF; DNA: TGTGCCAGCAGCTTAGTGGGGACAGGGGGTTGGCAGCCCCAGCATTTT
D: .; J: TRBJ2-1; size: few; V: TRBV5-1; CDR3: CASSLAWQDNEQFF; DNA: TGCGCCAGCAGCTTGGCCTGGCAGGACAATGAGCAGTTCTTC
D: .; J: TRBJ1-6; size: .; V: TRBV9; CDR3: CASSMDTGPLHF; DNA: TGTGCCAGCAGCATGGACACTGGACCCCTCCACTTT
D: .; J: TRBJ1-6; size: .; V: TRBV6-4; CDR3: CASSQGLGNSPLHF; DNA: TGTGCCAGCAGTCAGGGTCTTGGGAATTCACCCCTCCACTTT
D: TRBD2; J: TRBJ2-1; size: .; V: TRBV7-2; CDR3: CASSLLQRGGNEQFF; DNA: TGTGCCAGCAGCTTATTGCAGCGGGGAGGGAATGAGCAGTTCTTC
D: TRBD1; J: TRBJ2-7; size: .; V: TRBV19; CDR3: CASSIGTDYEQYF; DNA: TGTGCCAGTAGTATCGGGACAGACTACGAGCAGTACTTC
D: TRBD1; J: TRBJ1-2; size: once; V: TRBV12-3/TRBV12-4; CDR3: CASSWTGEGCTF; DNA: TGTGCCAGCAGTTGGACAGGAGAGGGTTGCACCTTC